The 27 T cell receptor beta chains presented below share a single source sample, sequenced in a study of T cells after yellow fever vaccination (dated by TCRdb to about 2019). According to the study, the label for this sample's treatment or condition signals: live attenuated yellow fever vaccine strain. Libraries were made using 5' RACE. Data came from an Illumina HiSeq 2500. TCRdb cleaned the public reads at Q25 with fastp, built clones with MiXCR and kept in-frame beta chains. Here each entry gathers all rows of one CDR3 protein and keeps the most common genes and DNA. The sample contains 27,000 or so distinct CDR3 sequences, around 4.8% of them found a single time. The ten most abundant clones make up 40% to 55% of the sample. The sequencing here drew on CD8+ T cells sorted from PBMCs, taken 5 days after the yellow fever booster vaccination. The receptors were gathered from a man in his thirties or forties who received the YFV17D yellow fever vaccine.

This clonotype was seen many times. CDR3 nucleotide sequence: TGCAGTGCTAAACTAGCGGAGTACAATGAGCAGTTCTTC. Amino acid sequence: CSAKLAEYNEQFF. V and J are TRBV20-1 and TRBJ2-1; TRBD2 matches at 8 bases. After removal of 4 bases from V and 4 bases from J, the junction contained 3 bases not matched to a gene. The germline V gene encodes CDR1 DFQATT and CDR2 SNEGSKA (reference sequence). This CDR3 comprises 13 residues.

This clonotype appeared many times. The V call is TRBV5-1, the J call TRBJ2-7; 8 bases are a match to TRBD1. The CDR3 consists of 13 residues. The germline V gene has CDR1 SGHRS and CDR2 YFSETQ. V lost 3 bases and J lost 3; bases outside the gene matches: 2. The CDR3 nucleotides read TGCGCCAGCAGCTCAGGACAGGGCTACGAGCAGTACTTC. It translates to CASSSGQGYEQYF.

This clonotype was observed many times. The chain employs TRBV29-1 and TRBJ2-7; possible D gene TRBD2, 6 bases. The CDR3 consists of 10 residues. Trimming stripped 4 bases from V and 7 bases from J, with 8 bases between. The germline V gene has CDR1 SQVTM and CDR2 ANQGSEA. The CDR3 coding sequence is TGCAGCGTTGCGGGGGTTGAGCAGTACTTC. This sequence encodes CSVAGVEQYF.

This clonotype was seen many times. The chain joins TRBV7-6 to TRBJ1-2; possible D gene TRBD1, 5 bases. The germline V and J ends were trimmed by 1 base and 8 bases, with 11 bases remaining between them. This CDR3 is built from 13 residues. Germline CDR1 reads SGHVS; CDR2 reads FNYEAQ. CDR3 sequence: CASSLVGDPGYTF. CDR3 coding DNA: TGTGCCAGCAGCTTAGTAGGGGATCCCGGCTACACCTTC.

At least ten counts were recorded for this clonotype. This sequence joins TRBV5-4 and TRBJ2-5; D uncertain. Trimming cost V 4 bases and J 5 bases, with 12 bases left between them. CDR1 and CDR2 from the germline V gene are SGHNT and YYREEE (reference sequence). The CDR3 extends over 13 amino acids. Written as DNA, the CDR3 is TGTGCCAGCAGCCCCTCGGGTTCGGAGACCCAGTACTTC. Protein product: CASSPSGSETQYF. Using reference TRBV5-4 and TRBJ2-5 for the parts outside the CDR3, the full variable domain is ETGVTQSPTHLIKTRGQQVTLRCSSQSGHNTVSWYQQALGQGPQFIFQYYREEENGRGNFPPRFSGLQFPNYSSELNVNALELDDSALYLCASSPSGSETQYFGPGTRLLVL.

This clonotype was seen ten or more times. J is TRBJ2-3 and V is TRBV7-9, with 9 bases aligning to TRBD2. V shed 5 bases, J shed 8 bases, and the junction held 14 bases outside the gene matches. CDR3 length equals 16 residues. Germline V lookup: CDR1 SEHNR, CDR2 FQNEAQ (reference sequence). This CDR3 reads CASSGNAVAGEVTQYF. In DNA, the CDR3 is TGTGCCAGCAGCGGAAATGCGGTAGCGGGAGAAGTTACGCAGTATTTT.

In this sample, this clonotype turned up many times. CDR3: CASSIRLEINEQFF. The CDR3 bases are TGTGCCAGTAGTATAAGACTAGAAATCAATGAGCAGTTCTTC. The chain carries TRBV19 and TRBJ2-1, with D maybe TRBD2 (6 bases). V gave up 2 bases and J gave up 6 bases, with 11 bases separating them. Looked up from germline, CDR1 is LNHDA and CDR2 is SQIVND (reference sequence). The CDR3 loop spans 14 amino acids. The complete variable domain, with remaining parts taken from reference TRBV19 and TRBJ2-1, reads DGGITQSPKYLFRKEGQNVTLSCEQNLNHDAMYWYRQDPGQGLRLIYYSQIVNDFQKGDIAEGYSVSREKKESFPLTVTSAQKNPTAFYLCASSIRLEINEQFFGPGTRLTVL.

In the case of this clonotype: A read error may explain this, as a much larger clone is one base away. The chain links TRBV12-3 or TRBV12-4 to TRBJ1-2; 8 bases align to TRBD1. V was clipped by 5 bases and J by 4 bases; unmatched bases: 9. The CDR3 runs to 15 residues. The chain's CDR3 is CASSRGQEAGYGYTF. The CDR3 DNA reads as TGTGCCAGCAGTAGGGGACAGGAGGCTGGCTATGGCTACACCTTC.

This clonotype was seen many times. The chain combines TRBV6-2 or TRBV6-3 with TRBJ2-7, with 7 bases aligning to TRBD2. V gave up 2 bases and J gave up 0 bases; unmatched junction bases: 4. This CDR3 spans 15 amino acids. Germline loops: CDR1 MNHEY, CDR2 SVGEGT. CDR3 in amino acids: CASSYRRDYSYEQYF. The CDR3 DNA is TGTGCCAGCAGTTACCGGCGGGACTACTCCTACGAGCAGTACTTC.

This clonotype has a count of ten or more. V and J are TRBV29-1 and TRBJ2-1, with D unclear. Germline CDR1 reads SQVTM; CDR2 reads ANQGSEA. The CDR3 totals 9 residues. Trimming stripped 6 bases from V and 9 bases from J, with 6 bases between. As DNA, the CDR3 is TGCAGCGTAGGGTTTGAGCAGTTCTTC. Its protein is CSVGFEQFF.

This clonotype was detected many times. The CDR3 DNA is TGTGCCTGGCAGGGACCCGGGGAGCTGTTTTTT. Its translation: CAWQGPGELFF. The rearrangement uses TRBV30 and TRBJ2-2; the D call may be TRBD1 or TRBD2 (5 bases each). CDR1 and CDR2 (germline): GTSNPN, SVGIG (reference sequence). The CDR3 has 11 amino acids. V was pared by 5 bases and J by 6 bases, with 7 bases between. Full variable domain (outside the CDR3, taken from reference TRBV30 and TRBJ2-2): SQTIHQWPATLVQPVGSPLSLECTVEGTSNPNLYWYRQAAGRGLQLLFYSVGIGQISSEVPQNLSASRPQDRQFILSSKKLLLSDSGFYLCAWQGPGELFFGEGSRLTVL.

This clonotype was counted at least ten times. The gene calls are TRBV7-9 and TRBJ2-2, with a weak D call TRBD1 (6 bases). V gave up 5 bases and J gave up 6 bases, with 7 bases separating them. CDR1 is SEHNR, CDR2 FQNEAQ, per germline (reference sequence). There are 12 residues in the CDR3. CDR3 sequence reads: CASSHRAGELFF. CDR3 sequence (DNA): TGTGCCAGCAGCCACAGGGCCGGGGAGCTGTTTTTT.

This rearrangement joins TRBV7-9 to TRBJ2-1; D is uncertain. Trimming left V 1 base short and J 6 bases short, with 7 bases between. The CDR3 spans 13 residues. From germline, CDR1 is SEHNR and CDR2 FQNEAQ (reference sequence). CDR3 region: CASSLGAVNEQFF. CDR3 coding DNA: TGTGCCAGCAGCTTAGGGGCCGTCAATGAGCAGTTCTTC.

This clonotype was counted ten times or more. The DNA of the CDR3 is TGTGCCAGCAGCCAGGGACAACTCTACGAGCAGTACTTC. It encodes CASSQGQLYEQYF. The V gene is TRBV7-8, the J gene TRBJ2-7; tentative D call: TRBD1 (6 bases). Trimming cost V 5 bases and J 3 bases, with 11 bases left between them. From germline, CDR1 is SGHVS and CDR2 FQNEAQ. The CDR3 extends over 13 amino acids.

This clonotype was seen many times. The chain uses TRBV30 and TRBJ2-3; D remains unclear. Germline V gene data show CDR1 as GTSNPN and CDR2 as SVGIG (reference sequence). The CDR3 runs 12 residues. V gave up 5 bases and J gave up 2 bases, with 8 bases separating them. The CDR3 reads CAWEANTDTQYF. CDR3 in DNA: TGTGCCTGGGAAGCGAACACAGATACGCAGTATTTT. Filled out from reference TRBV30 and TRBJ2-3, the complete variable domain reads SQTIHQWPATLVQPVGSPLSLECTVEGTSNPNLYWYRQAAGRGLQLLFYSVGIGQISSEVPQNLSASRPQDRQFILSSKKLLLSDSGFYLCAWEANTDTQYFGPGTRLTVL.

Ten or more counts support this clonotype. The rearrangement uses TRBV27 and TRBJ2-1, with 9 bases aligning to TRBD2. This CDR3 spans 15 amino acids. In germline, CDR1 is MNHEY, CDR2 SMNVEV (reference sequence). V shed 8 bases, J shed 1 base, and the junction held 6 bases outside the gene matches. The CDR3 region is CASAPGLASYNEQFF. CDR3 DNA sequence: TGTGCCAGCGCTCCGGGACTAGCATCCTACAATGAGCAGTTCTTC.

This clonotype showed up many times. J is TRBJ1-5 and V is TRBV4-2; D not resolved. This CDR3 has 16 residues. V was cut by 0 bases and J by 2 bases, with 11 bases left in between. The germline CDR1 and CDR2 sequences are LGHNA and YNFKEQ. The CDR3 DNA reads TGTGCCAGCAGCCAAGAGAAGGGTATGGGCAATCAGCCCCAGCATTTT. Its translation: CASSQEKGMGNQPQHF.

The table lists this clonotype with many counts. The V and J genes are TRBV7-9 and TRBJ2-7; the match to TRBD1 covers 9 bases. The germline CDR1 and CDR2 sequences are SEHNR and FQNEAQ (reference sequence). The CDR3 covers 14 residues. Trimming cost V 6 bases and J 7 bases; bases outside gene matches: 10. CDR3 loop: CASSPDGQGLEQYF. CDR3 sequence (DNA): TGTGCCAGCAGTCCCGACGGACAGGGGTTAGAGCAGTACTTC.

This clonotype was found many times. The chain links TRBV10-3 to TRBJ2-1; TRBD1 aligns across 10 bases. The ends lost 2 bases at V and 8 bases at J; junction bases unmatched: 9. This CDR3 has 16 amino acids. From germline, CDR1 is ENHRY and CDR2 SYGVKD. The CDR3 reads CAISEAGTGEGDEQFF. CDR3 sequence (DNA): TGTGCCATCAGTGAGGCCGGGACAGGGGAGGGCGATGAGCAGTTCTTC.

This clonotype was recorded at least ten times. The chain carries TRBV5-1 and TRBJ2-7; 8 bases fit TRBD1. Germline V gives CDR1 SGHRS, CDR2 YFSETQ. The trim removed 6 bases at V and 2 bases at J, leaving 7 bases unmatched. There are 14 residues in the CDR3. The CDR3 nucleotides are TGCGCCAGCACCGGGACACAGGGGGCCTACGAGCAGTACTTC. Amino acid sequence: CASTGTQGAYEQYF.

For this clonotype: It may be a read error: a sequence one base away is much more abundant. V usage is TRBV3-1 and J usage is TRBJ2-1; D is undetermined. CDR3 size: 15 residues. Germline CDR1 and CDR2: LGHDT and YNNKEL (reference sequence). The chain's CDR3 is CACSQGSLWVDEQFF. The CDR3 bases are TGTGCCTGCAGCCAAGGATCCCTCTGGGTCGATGAGCAGTTCTTC.

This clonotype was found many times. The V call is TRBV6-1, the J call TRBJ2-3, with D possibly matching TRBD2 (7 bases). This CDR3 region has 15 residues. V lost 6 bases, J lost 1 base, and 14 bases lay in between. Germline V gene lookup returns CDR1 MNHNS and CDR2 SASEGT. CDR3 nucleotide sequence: TGTGCCAGCAGGGGGGGCCTAGCGGGCACAGATACGCAGTATTTT. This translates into CASRGGLAGTDTQYF.

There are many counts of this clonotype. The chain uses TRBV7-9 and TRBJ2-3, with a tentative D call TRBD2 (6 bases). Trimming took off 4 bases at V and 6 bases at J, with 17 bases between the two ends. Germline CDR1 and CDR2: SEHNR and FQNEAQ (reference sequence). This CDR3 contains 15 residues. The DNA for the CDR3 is TGTGCCAGCAGCTCCAATTCCCTCGCGGGGGATACGCAGTATTTT. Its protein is CASSSNSLAGDTQYF.

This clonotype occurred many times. This CDR3 is CASSIGGSWETQYF. The CDR3 DNA reads TGTGCCAGCAGCATCGGGGGGTCTTGGGAGACCCAGTACTTC. The chain couples TRBV7-2 to TRBJ2-5; 7 bases are a match to TRBD2. The CDR3 runs to 14 residues. Per germline, CDR1 SGHTA and CDR2 FQGNSA. V lost 5 bases, J lost 5 bases, and 8 bases stayed unmatched.

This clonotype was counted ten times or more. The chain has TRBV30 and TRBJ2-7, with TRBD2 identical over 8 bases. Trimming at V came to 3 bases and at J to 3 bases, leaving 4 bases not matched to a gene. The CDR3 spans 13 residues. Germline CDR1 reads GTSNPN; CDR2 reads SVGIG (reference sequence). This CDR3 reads CAWSGTRFYEQYF. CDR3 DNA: TGTGCCTGGAGCGGGACTAGATTCTACGAGCAGTACTTC.

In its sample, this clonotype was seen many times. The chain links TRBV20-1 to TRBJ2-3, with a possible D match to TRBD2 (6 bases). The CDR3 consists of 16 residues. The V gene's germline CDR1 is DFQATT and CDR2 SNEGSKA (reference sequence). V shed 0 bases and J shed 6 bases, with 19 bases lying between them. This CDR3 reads CSARDLGREALDTQYF. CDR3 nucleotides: TGCAGTGCTAGAGATCTGGGGCGGGAAGCGTTGGATACGCAGTATTTT.

The CDR3 DNA follows: TGTGCCAGCAGCTGGAATCTGGAGACCCAGTACTTC. It is translated as CASSWNLETQYF. The J gene is TRBJ2-5, the V gene TRBV7-2; D ambiguous. Germline assignment: CDR1 SGHTA and CDR2 FQGNSA. V shed 4 bases and J shed 5 bases, with 8 bases lying between them. CDR3 length: 12 residues.